Each of the 8 T cell receptor beta chains below was sequenced from the same sample in a study of blood T cells in healthy people across ages. Then a second PCR, running roughly 7 to 11 cycles, was carried out with a sample-barcoded 5' primer and a J-beta primer mix. TCRdb processed the 5' RACE reads anew with MiXCR; each CDR3 protein has one entry. The sample has about 1.1 million distinct CDR3 sequences; under 40% are singletons. The specimen was blood. These receptors were taken from a young man in good health.

This clonotype came up many times. The DNA for the CDR3 is TGCGCCAGCAGCCAGGGCACATTTTCGGATACGCAGTATTTT. The encoded protein is CASSQGTFSDTQYF. V gene TRBV4-3 combines with J gene TRBJ2-3, with D unclear. Trimming took off 3 bases at V and 6 bases at J, with 13 bases between the two ends. This CDR3 region has 14 residues. The germline gives CDR1 LGHNA, CDR2 YSLEER.

This clonotype showed up just a few times. The chain employs TRBV6-6 and TRBJ2-3, with 12 bases that match TRBD2. CDR1 is MNHNY, CDR2 SVGAGI, per germline (reference sequence). The trim removed 6 bases at V and 1 base at J, leaving 8 bases unmatched. This CDR3 comprises 17 residues. The CDR3 DNA is TGTGCCAGCAGCAGGACTAGCGGGACCTTTGGCACAGATACGCAGTATTTT. Translated: CASSRTSGTFGTDTQYF.

The rearrangement joins TRBV28 to TRBJ2-2; D might be TRBD1 (5 bases). Per germline, CDR1 MDHEN and CDR2 SYDVKM. This CDR3 spans 17 amino acids. Trimming took off 1 base at V and 0 bases at J, with 12 bases between the two ends. CDR3 in amino acids: CASSLFGSGSNTGELFF. The CDR3 DNA reads TGTGCCAGCAGTTTATTTGGGTCAGGGTCGAACACCGGGGAGCTGTTTTTT.

V usage is TRBV7-2 and J usage is TRBJ1-1, with D possibly matching TRBD1 (6 bases). Trimming shortened V by 1 base and J by 6 bases, and 12 bases separated the two germline ends. CDR3 length: 14 amino acids. CDR1 is SGHTA and CDR2 is FQGNSA in the germline V gene. The CDR3 region is CASSLGQGYAEAFF. In DNA, the CDR3 is TGTGCCAGCAGCTTAGGGCAGGGGTACGCTGAAGCTTTCTTT.

The gene calls are TRBV7-2 and TRBJ2-1, with TRBD2 identical over 8 bases. This CDR3 contains 18 residues. The V gene's germline CDR1 is SGHTA and CDR2 FQGNSA. V gave up 0 bases and J gave up 2 bases; unmatched junction bases: 9. CDR3 sequence (DNA): TGTGCCAGCAGCTTAGCCCGAGTCGACGGGGGGGCCTACAATGAGCAGTTCTTC. This sequence encodes CASSLARVDGGAYNEQFF.

Only a few counts were recorded for this clonotype. At one end, the junction sequence differs from germline, possibly due to a read error. The chain carries TRBV7-4 and TRBJ1-1; the D is unclear. The CDR3 loop spans 14 amino acids. The germline V gene encodes CDR1 SGHVT and CDR2 SQSDAQ. As DNA, the CDR3 is TGTGCCCCAGTGGTCCGTGGGCGGTACACTGAAGTTTTCTTT. This translates into CAPVVRGRYTEVFF.

V and J are TRBV3-1 and TRBJ2-1; D might be TRBD2 (7 bases). The CDR3 spans 15 residues. Trimming left V 4 bases short and J 1 base short, with 11 bases between. The germline gives CDR1 LGHDT, CDR2 YNNKEL (reference sequence). CDR3 amino acids: CASSPGGQSYNEQFF. In DNA, the CDR3 is TGTGCCAGCAGCCCCGGGGGGCAGTCCTACAATGAGCAGTTCTTC.

This clonotype was detected only once. The chain uses TRBV29-1 and TRBJ2-1; 7 bases fit TRBD1. This CDR3 region has 16 residues. Germline values: CDR1 SQVTM, CDR2 ANQGSEA. The junction had 13 bases not matched to a gene; V was cut back by 6 bases and J by 2 bases. CDR3 nucleotides: TGCAGCGTGACTGGGTTAGGGCAGGGGGCCTACAATGAGCAGTTCTTC. It codes for CSVTGLGQGAYNEQFF.